By its share, the clone carrying this TCR beta chain is medium-sized. Antigen specificity is unknown. This sample was included in a study of vaccination effects on CD4 cells after COVID-19. Produced via immunoSEQ multiplex PCR; TCRdb's table is partial and in-frame only. Altogether around 63,000 clones are present, 75% being singletons, with the ten largest covering over 3.5%. Before sequencing, viral peptide pools were used by the ViraFEST assay to expand antigen-specific CD4+ T cells. The culture ran for 10 days, and then CD4+ T cells were isolated. Among the vaccine recipients, none had a prior SARS-CoV-2 infection, and nucleocapsid antibodies were negative. V lost 7 bases to trimming and J lost 2 bases, with 15 bases between them. This CDR3 spans 15 amino acids. Germline CDR1 ENHRY, CDR2 SYGVKD.

The sample was CD4+ T cells from PBMCs cultured with HCoV-OC43 spike peptides, taken before COVID-19 vaccination. Subset meaning: HCoV-OC43 spike overlapping peptide pool stimulation. The receptor was derived from a human donor who received a COVID-19 vaccine. V gene TRBV10-3 combines with J gene TRBJ2-1, with D perhaps matching TRBD2 (6 bases). This CDR3 is CAIIEFAGPYNEQFF. In nucleotides, the CDR3 is TGTGCCATCATCGAGTTCGCGGGGCCCTACAATGAGCAGTTCTTC.